This T cell receptor beta chain was recorded in a study of T cells in tuberculosis. V was shortened by 2 bases and J by 5 bases, with 19 bases between the two germline ends. The CDR3 covers 16 residues. Germline V gives CDR1 MNHEY, CDR2 SVGAGI. Adolescents were screened for latent TB by skin test and IGRA. TCRdb's table, derived via immunoSEQ multiplex PCR, lists solely in-frame clones and lacks some. Counted here are 35,000 to 55,000 clones, approximately 94% occurring once; the ten biggest clones make up around 1.9%. The chain uses TRBV6-5 and TRBJ2-7, with D possibly TRBD2 on 6 matching bases. Sequenced sample: PBMCs. This clonotype was obtained from a donor aged 10-35 years with latent tuberculosis or without tuberculosis infection. Some clones in this sample may be carry-over from other donors' samples. CDR3 loop: CASSYLTGLPIHEQYF. DNA for the CDR3: TGTGCCAGCAGTTACCTGACGGGACTGCCGATCCACGAGCAGTACTTC.